This TCR beta chain comes out of a study of cytomegalovirus exposure and HLA in healthy donors (dated by TCRdb to about 2017). At the level of the whole study: An earlier analysis of under 600 of the donors reported about 290 Gb of sequence data and around 110 million unique TCR beta sequences from about 200 million T cells. Roughly 300 gigabases of sequencing data and some 85 million unique TCR sequences were included in an early release covering 550 to 800 HLA-typed donors. Of the 350 to 400 genotyped donors, approximately 83% fell in the genetic ancestry cluster associated with self-reported Caucasian donors. The study aimed to test whether signatures of past pathogen exposure could be identified by cataloging public T cell receptors. Using immunosequencing, the study profiled T cell repertoires from around 670 subjects and related those repertoires to cytomegalovirus serostatus. In addition to the first cohort of approximately 650 subjects, a separate validation cohort of approximately 130 different subjects was used. The study combined high-throughput TCR immunosequencing, statistical association of individual TCRs with disease status, and machine learning to predict cytomegalovirus infection status. In a later analysis, previously published TCR beta repertoires from about 640 donors were re-analyzed and high-resolution HLA genotyping was added so that TCR occurrence patterns could be studied. In the later analysis, no new phenotypic data were used to find candidate immune exposures; instead, reliance was placed on TCR beta sequences and their occurrence across donors. In an earlier analysis of roughly 540 of the donors, high-throughput TCR beta sequencing was used to judge whether each TCR beta V gene segment behaved as functional or pseudogenic. Donor age, sex, ethnicity and CMV serostatus were compiled alongside the repertoire data. A later genetic analysis used genome-wide SNP genotypes for about 60% of the roughly 700 donors, treating that subset as a discovery cohort. Every discovery cohort repertoire had been produced on one sequencing platform. HLA typing included class I and class II loci at four-digit resolution. Typing coverage varied by locus: roughly 620-630 donors for A, B, C, DRB1 and DQB1; some 520 for DQA1; about 570 for DPA1; around 490 for DPB1. Roughly five DR-DQ haplotypes were handled as single units for association and clustering, since linkage in the cohort was strong. Among approximately 370 genotyped donors of the cohort, an average of roughly 230,000 unique TCR beta nucleotide sequences was sequenced per donor, of which approximately 18% were non-productive. The research as a whole found: It was suggested by the authors that the approach could potentially be generalized to other disease states and immunological phenotypes. A total of around 150 TCR beta chains were listed by the study as associated with cytomegalovirus. Assigning TCR associations to individual alleles was difficult when HLA alleles, especially DR and DQ, strongly co-occurred. Presence/absence analyses assumed roughly uniform sequencing depth across donors, an assumption that may not hold. An earlier analysis of 587 of the donors showed that most TCR beta V segments appeared in productive rearrangements either about 87% or about 30% of the time, which broadly matched IMGT annotations. Some IMGT-functional V segments, including TRBV6-2 and TRBV6-3, could not be told apart with the 87-base-pair reads, so those segments were excluded. A cluster of highly shared sequence variants was judged likely to be a technical artifact of the sequencing pipeline. In vitro tests confirmed that a few of the cytomegalovirus-associated TCR beta chains recognize cytomegalovirus antigens. HLA typing was unavailable for some donors at each locus, so association tests used only the typed subset. Correlated functional status among segregating V segments might be attributable to linkage disequilibrium, but an unknown experimental factor could not be ruled out. The classifier was reported to diagnose cytomegalovirus status with high specificity and sensitivity in both the original cohort and the validation cohort. A further reported finding was that TCR beta sequences accurately predicted the HLA-A and HLA-B alleles for most subjects in the first cohort. A later analysis reported that several top co-occurrence clusters appeared linked to parvovirus B19, influenza, CMV and Epstein-Barr virus. A later analysis found that HLA-associated TCR beta chains were more clonally expanded and had lower generation probabilities than equally common non-associated chains. The earlier analysis of about 600 of the donors excluded some 15 rarely observed V segments, including chromosome 9 orphons, because counts were too low. This cohort had only TCR beta chains sequenced, and the lack of alpha or paired-chain data limited which features could be detected. In a later analysis, most CMV-associated TCR beta chains were found to appear HLA-restricted, with HLA associations seemingly driven largely by CMV exposure. A later analysis found that TCR association rates varied across HLA loci, with DRB1 alleles showing the most associated TCRs and HLA-C alleles the fewest. Most TCR sequences were seen in very few donors, while some public TCRs were found in many individuals. The only immune exposure information available for the cohort was CMV serostatus. Specific HLA alleles were associated with roughly 16,000 TCR beta sequences at a false discovery rate of 0.05 in a later analysis. A later genetic analysis reported fewer N-insertions in productive TCRs among donors in an Asian-associated ancestry cluster than the 666-donor mean. V-gene and J-gene trimming of TCR beta chains was associated with a missense DCLRE1C variant in a later genetic analysis, and the association was replicated in an independent cohort.

As regards this clone: Its antigen is unknown. It has no much larger one-base neighbor in the sample; base qualities were not kept.

The trim is 5 bases for V and 6 bases for J, with a gap of 10 bases between the germline ends. The CDR3 has 13 amino acids, counting the end cysteine and phenylalanine. Only CDR3 DNA remains: 39 bases, in frame from the first base. The germline V gene provides CDR1 LGHNT and CDR2 FRNRAP. The cohort comprised some 730 healthy bone marrow donors. At the time of sampling, all cohort members were nominally healthy, though unrecorded immune exposures were likely present. The donor was CMV seronegative and belonged to the group of several hundred seronegative cohort members. Every donor gave a peripheral blood sample, and the peripheral blood mononuclear cells from that sample were used for TCR beta sequencing. Genomic DNA extraction from the blood cell samples was performed with the Qiagen DNeasy Blood Extraction Kit. Library creation used the immunoSEQ multiplex PCR assay. For the multiplex PCR, a mixture combining 60 forward primers for TCR Vbeta segments and 13 reverse primers for TCR Jbeta segments was used. The CDR3 region of rearranged TCR beta genes was amplified from genomic DNA by a multiplex PCR assay. On the Illumina HiSeq System, the amplified TCR beta libraries were sequenced as 87-base-pair reads. Under the source paper's analysis protocol: In a later analysis, some 80 million unique TCR beta chains were counted across the roughly 670 repertoires, and roughly 11 million of these chains were shared by at least two donors. Raw reads were error-corrected and collapsed into unique sequences with a nearest-neighbor algorithm that merged closely related sequences to remove PCR and sequencing errors. Alignment of CDR3 sequences to IMGT reference sequences was used to assign V, D and J gene segments. For a sequence to be retained, a match of at least six nucleotides was required to both a V gene segment and a J gene segment. A rearrangement counted as productive if the CDR3 had no stop codons and remained in frame with V and J, and every other rearrangement counted as non-productive. Following IMGT convention, CDR3 was defined as the stretch from the second conserved V-encoded cysteine to the conserved J-encoded phenylalanine. In an earlier analysis of around 570 of the donors, sequences lacking an unambiguous match to a single V gene segment were excluded. In an earlier analysis of approximately 590 of the donors, a V segment was called functional when productive rearrangements were above 56.7%, and segregating when the standard deviation between donors exceeded 5%. A statistical classification framework was built for diagnosing cytomegalovirus status from the catalog of TCR beta chain sequences. In a later analysis, TCR nucleotide sequences were compared against IMGT/GENE-DB human TR gene sequences so that V and J genes could be assigned. Using the TCRdist pipeline, a later analysis assigned CDR3 sequences along with most-parsimonious VDJ recombination scenarios. In a later analysis, each TCR beta chain was defined by its CDR3 amino acid sequence together with its V-gene family, and reads lacking a unique V-gene family were excluded. To address suspected cross-contamination and a sequencing artifact, a later analysis removed a few hundred highly shared, low-generation-probability nucleotide sequences. For each public chain, a later analysis derived a clonal expansion index from normalized ranks of inferred template counts within each repertoire. A later analysis computed generation probabilities with a VDJ recombination model fitted to out-of-frame rearrangements, and checked the results against IGoR. In a later analysis, hypergeometric tests were used to score TCR-TCR, TCR-HLA and TCR-CMV co-occurrence, with a repertoire-size bias correction applied to TCR pairs. A later analysis estimated false discovery rates by permuting HLA or CMV assignments 20 times. In a later analysis, co-occurring TCRs were grouped using DBSCAN, with TCRdist sequence similarity added in when clustering inside HLA-allele-positive subsets. Co-occurrence clustering excluded repertoires with fewer than 30,000 or more than 120,000 public chains, plus five with anomalous nucleotide sharing. TCRdb's version of the immuneACCESS table is confined to in-frame rearrangements and falls short of the full clone set. An unresolved V gene accounts for under half of the shortfall where checked; the remainder is of unknown origin. For V, J and clone size, that table is used; D and trimming come from the DNA. This sample is represented by more than 150,000 clones; approximately 78% of them were singletons. 1.4% to 1.5% of the sample lies in the top ten.

Sequencing was done on a sample of PBMCs. The clonotype originates from a male donor in good health and CMV-seronegative. The rearranged chain carries TRBV12-5 and TRBJ2-2; TRBD1 is possibly the D segment (6 matching bases). DNA sequence: TGTGCTAGTGGTATCGGACAGTCCGGGGAGCTGTTTTTT. It is translated as CASGIGQSGELFF. With the portions outside the CDR3 filled from the reference TRBV12-5 and TRBJ2-2 genes, the complete variable region becomes DARVTQTPRHKVTEMGQEVTMRCQPILGHNTVFWYRQTMMQGLELLAYFRNRAPLDDSGMPKDRFSAEMPDATLATLKIQPSEPRDSAVYFCASGIGQSGELFFGEGSRLTVL.